The clone carrying this T cell receptor (gamma chain) ranks as medium-sized. The antigen remains undetermined. Other DNA sequences within the sample encode an identical CDR3. Germline values: CDR1 EGSNGY, CDR2 YDSYNSKV. Trimming removed 0 bases from V and 0 bases from J; junction bases left unmatched: 2. This CDR3 spans 14 amino acids. The data were obtained in a study of Vδ1+ human thymocytes. Study conclusions and caveats: Unlike peripheral blood Vdelta1+ controls, thymic delta-chain sequences included 20% to 25% Vdelta2 and few Vdelta3. Thymic TRG and TRD repertoires appeared highly polyclonal.

RNA was extracted from the cells and then reverse transcribed. The CDR3 regions were amplified by multiplex PCR from V-gene primers to a constant-region primer. TCRdb ran CATT on the multiplex PCR reads. The sample carries over 25,000 gamma-chain clones, roughly 20% recorded once. This TCR came from a boy less than two years old who had congenital heart surgery. The chain links TRGV2 to TRGJ1 or TRGJ2. The sequenced sample consisted of Vdelta1+ gamma-delta thymocytes from the thymus. Described subset: FACS-sorted CD3+ TCRalphabeta- TCRVdelta1+ TCRVdelta2- thymocytes. CDR3 sequence: CATWDGSNYYKKLF. The CDR3 coding sequence is TGTGCCACCTGGGACGGGTCGAATTATTATAAGAAACTCTTT.